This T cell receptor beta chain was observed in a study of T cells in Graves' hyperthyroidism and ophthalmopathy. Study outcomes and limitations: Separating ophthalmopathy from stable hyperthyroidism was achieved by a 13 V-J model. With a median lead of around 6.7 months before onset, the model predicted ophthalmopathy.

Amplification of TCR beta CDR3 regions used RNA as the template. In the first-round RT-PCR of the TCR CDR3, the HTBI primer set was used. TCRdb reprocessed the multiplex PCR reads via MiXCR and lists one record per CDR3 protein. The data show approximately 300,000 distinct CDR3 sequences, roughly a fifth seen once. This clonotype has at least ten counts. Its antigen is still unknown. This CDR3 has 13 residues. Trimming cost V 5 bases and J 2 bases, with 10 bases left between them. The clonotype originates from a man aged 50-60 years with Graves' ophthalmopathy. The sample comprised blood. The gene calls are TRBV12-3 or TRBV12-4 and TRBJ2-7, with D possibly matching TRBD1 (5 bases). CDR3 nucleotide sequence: TGTGCCAGCAGTCGGACATTCCCCTACGAGCAGTACTTC. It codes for CASSRTFPYEQYF.